This TCR beta chain stems from a study of blood T cell dynamics during melanoma immunotherapy. Overall study context: Patients with metastatic melanoma got pembrolizumab or nivolumab-ipilimumab as first-line care.

CDR3 size: 14 residues. The germline CDR1 and CDR2 sequences are MNHEY and SVGAGI. This clone has just one count. The junction and the germline gene differ at one end; a read error may be behind it. Time point: pre-treatment baseline. Prior systemic cancer therapy, immunosuppressant use and other active malignancies excluded patients. Assay: immunoSEQ multiplex PCR; the TCRdb copy retains only in-frame clones and omits some. The sample holds roughly 9,500 clones; roughly 89% are singletons and the top ten take 30% to 40%. The sequences come from blood, collected from a patient treated with checkpoint blockade. The sequence derives from a human donor with melanoma. The gene calls are TRBV6-5 and TRBJ2-5, with 7 bases fitting TRBD2. CDR3 in DNA: TGTGCCAGCAGTCCGCTAGCGGAGCGACGGCACATGAACTTC. Translated: CASSPLAERRHMNF.